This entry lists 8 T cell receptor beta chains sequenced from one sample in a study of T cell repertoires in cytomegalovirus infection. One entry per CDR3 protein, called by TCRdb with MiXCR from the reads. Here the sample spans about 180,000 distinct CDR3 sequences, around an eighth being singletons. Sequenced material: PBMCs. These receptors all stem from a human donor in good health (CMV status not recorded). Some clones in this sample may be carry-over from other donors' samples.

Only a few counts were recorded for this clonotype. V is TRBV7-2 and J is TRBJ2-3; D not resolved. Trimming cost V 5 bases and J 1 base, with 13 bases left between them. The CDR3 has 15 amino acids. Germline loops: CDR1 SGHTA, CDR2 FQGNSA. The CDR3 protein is CASSVVRRGTDTQYF. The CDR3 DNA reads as TGTGCCAGCAGCGTGGTTCGTAGGGGCACAGATACGCAGTATTTT.

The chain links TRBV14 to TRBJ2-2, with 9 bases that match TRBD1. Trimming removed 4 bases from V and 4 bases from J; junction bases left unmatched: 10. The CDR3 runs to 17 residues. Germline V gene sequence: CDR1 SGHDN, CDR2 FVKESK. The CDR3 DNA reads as TGTGCCAGCAGCCTCCCCCCTAACAGGGGGCGCACCGGGGAGCTGTTTTTT. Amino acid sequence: CASSLPPNRGRTGELFF. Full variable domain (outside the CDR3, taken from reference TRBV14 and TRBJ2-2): EAGVTQFPSHSVIEKGQTVTLRCDPISGHDNLYWYRRVMGKEIKFLLHFVKESKQDESGMPNNRFLAERTGGTYSTLKVQPAELEDSGVYFCASSLPPNRGRTGELFFGEGSRLTVL.

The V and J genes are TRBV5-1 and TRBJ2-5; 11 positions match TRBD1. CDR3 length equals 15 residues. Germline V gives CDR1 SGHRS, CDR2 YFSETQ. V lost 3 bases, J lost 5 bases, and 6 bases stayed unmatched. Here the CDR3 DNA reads TGCGCCAGCAGCTGGACAGGGGGCGTCGAGGAGACCCAGTACTTC. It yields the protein CASSWTGGVEETQYF.

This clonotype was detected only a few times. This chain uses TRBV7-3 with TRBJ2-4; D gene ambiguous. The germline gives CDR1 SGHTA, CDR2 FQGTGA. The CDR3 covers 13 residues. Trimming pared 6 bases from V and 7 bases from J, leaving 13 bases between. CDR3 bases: TGTGCCAGCAGTCTCGGGTCAAAGAACATTCAGTACTTC. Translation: CASSLGSKNIQYF.

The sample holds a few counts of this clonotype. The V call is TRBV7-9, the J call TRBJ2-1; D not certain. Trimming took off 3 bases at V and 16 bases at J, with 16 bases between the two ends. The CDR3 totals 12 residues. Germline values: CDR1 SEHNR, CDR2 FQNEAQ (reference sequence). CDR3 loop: CASSFSNPVSFF. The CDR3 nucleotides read TGTGCCAGCAGCTTTTCTAACCCCGTCAGTTTCTTC. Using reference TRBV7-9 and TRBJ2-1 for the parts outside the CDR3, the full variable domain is DTGVSQNPRHKITKRGQNVTFRCDPISEHNRLYWYRQTLGQGPEFLTYFQNEAQLEKSRLLSDRFSAERPKGSFSTLEIQRTEQGDSAMYLCASSFSNPVSFFGPGTRLTVL.

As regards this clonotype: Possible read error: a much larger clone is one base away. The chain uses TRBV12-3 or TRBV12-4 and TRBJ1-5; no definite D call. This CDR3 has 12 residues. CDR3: CASSFPEQPKHF. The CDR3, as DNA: TGTGCCAGCAGTTTTCCCGAGCAGCCCAAGCATTTT.

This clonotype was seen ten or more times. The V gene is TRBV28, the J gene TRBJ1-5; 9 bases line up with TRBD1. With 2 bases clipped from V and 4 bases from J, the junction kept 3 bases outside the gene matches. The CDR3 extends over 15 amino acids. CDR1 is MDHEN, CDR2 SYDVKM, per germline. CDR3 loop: CASSLSGTGNQPQHF. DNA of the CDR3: TGTGCCAGCAGTTTAAGCGGGACAGGGAATCAGCCCCAGCATTTT.

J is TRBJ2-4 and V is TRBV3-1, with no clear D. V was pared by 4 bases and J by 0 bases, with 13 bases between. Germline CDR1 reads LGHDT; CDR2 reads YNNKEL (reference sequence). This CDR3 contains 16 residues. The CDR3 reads CASSRPMGRAKNIQYF. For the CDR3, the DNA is TGTGCCAGCAGCCGTCCAATGGGAAGAGCCAAAAACATTCAGTACTTC.